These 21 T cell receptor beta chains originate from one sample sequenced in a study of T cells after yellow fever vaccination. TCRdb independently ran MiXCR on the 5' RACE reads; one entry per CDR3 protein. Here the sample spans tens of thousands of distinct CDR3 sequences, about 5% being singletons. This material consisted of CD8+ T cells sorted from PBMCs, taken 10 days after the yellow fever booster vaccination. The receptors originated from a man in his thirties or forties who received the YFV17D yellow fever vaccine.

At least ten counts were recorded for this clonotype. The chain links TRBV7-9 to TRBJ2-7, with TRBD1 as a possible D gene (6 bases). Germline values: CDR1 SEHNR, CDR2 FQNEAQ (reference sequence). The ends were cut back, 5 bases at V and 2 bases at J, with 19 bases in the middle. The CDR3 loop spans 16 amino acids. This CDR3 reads CASSPRQAGLPYEQYF. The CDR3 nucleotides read TGTGCCAGCAGCCCCCGACAGGCCGGCCTCCCCTACGAGCAGTACTTC.

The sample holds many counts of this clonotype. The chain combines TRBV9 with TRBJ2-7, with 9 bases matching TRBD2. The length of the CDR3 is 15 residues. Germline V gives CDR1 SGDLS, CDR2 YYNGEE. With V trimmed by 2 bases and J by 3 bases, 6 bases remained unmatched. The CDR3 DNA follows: TGTGCCAGCAGCGTTCGAGAAGCGGGGGGCTACGAGCAGTACTTC. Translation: CASSVREAGGYEQYF. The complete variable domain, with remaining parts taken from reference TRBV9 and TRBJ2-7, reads DSGVTQTPKHLITATGQRVTLRCSPRSGDLSVYWYQQSLDQGLQFLIQYYNGEERAKGNILERFSAQQFPDLHSELNLSSLELGDSALYFCASSVREAGGYEQYFGPGTRLTVT.

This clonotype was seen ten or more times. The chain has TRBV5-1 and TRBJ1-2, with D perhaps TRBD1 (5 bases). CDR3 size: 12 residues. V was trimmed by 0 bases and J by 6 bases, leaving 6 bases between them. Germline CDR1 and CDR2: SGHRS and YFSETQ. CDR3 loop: CASSLGGDGYTF. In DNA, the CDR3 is TGCGCCAGCAGCTTGGGGGGGGATGGCTACACCTTC.

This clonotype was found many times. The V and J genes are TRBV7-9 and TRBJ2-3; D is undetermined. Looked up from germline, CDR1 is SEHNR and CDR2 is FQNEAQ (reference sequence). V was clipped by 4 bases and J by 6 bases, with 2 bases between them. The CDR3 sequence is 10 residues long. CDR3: CASSYDTQYF. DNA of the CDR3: TGTGCCAGCAGCTACGATACGCAGTATTTT.

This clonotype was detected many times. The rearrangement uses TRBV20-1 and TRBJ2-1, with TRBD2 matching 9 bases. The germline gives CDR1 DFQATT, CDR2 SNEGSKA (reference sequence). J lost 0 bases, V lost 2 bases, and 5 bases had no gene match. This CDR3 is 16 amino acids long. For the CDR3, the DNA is TGCAGTGCTAGACATTTAGCGGGAGTCTCCTACAATGAGCAGTTCTTC. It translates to CSARHLAGVSYNEQFF.

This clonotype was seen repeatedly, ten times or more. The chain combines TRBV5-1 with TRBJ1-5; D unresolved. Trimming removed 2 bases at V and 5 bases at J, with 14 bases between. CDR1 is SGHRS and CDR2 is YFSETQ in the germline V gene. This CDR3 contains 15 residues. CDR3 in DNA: TGCGCCAGCAGCTTCTTTCCGGGAGGAGATCAGCCCCAGCATTTT. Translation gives CASSFFPGGDQPQHF.

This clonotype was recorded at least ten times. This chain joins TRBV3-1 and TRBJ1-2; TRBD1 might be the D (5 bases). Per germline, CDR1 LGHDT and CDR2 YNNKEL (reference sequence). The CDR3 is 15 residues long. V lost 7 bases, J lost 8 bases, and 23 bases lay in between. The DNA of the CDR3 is TGTGCCAGCACCCCGTACGGGACCTCTCTCGGGGGCTACACCTTC. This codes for CASTPYGTSLGGYTF.

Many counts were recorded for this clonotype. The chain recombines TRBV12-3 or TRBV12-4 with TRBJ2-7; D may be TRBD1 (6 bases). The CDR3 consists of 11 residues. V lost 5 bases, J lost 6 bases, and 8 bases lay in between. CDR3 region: CASSTGPEQYF. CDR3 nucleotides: TGTGCCAGCAGTACAGGGCCCGAGCAGTACTTC.

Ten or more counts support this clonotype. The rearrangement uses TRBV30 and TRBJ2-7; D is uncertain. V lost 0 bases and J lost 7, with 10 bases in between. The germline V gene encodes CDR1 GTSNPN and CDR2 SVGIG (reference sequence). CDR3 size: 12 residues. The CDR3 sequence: CAWSVVTSEQYF. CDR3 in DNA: TGTGCCTGGAGTGTGGTTACTTCAGAGCAGTACTTC.

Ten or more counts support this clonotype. CDR3 residues: CASSEGTRGYTF. As DNA, the CDR3 is TGTGCCAGCAGCGAGGGGACCCGTGGCTACACCTTC. The chain links TRBV7-9 to TRBJ1-2; tentative D call: TRBD1 (5 bases). Germline-derived CDR1 and CDR2 are SEHNR and FQNEAQ (reference sequence). The CDR3 covers 12 residues. The V and J ends lost 5 bases and 7 bases respectively, with 11 bases between them. Full variable domain (remainder filled in from reference TRBV7-9 and TRBJ1-2): DTGVSQNPRHKITKRGQNVTFRCDPISEHNRLYWYRQTLGQGPEFLTYFQNEAQLEKSRLLSDRFSAERPKGSFSTLEIQRTEQGDSAMYLCASSEGTRGYTFGSGTRLTVV.

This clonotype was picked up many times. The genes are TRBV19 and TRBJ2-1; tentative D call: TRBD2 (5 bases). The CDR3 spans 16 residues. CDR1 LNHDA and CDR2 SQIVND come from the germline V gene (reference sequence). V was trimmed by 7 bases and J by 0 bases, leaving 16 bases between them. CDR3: CASKPGGLSSYNEQFF. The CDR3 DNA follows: TGTGCCAGTAAGCCGGGCGGGCTGAGCTCCTACAATGAGCAGTTCTTC.

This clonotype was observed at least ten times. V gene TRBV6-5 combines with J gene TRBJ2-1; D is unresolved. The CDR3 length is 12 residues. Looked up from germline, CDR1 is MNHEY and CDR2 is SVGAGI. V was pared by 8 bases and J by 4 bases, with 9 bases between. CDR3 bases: TGTGCCAGCGGGATTAAATACAATGAGCAGTTCTTC. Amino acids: CASGIKYNEQFF.

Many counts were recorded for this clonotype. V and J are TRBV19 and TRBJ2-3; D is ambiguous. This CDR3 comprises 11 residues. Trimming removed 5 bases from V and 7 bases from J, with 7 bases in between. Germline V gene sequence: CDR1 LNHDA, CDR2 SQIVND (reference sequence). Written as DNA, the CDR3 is TGTGCCAGTAGTCTGGGCAATACGCAGTATTTT. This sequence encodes CASSLGNTQYF.

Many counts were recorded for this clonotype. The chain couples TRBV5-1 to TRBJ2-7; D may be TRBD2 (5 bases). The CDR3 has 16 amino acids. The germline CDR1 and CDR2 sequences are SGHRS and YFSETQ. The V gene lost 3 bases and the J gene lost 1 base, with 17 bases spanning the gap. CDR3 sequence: CASSSAVGAESYEQYF. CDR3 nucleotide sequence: TGCGCCAGCAGCTCGGCGGTGGGAGCGGAGTCCTACGAGCAGTACTTC.

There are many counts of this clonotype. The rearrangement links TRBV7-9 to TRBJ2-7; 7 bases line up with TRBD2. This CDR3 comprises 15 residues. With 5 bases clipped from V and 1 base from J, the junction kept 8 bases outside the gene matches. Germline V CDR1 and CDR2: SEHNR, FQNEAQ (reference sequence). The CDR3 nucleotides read TGTGCCAGCAGCGTCCTGGGAGGGGAATCCTACGAGCAGTACTTC. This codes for CASSVLGGESYEQYF.

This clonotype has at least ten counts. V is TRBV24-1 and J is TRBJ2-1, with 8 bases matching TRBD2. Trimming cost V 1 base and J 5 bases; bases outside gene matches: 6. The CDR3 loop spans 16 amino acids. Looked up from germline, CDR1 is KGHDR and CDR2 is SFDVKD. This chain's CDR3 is CATSDFERENDNEQFF. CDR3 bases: TGTGCCACCAGTGATTTTGAGCGGGAGAACGACAATGAGCAGTTCTTC.

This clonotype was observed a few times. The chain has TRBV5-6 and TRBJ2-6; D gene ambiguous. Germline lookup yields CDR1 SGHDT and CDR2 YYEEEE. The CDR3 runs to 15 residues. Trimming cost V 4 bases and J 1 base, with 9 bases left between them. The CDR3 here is CASSPFGSGANVLTF. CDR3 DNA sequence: TGTGCCAGCAGCCCTTTTGGGTCTGGGGCCAACGTCCTGACTTTC.

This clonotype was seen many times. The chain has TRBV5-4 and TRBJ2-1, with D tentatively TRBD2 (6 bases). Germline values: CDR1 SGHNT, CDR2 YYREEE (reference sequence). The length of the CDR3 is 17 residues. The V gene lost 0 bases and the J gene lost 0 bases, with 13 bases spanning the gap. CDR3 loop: CASSLELATSSYNEQFF. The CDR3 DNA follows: TGTGCCAGCAGCTTGGAACTAGCCACAAGCTCCTACAATGAGCAGTTCTTC. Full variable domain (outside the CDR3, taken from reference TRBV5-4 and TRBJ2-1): ETGVTQSPTHLIKTRGQQVTLRCSSQSGHNTVSWYQQALGQGPQFIFQYYREEENGRGNFPPRFSGLQFPNYSSELNVNALELDDSALYLCASSLELATSSYNEQFFGPGTRLTVL.

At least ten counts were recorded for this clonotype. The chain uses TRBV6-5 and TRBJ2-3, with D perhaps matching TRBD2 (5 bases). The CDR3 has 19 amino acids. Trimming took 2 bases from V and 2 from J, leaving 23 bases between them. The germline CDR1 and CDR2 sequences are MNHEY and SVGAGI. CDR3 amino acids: CASSYPRPPQRLATDTQYF. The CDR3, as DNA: TGTGCCAGCAGTTACCCTCGCCCCCCACAACGGCTAGCCACAGATACGCAGTATTTT.

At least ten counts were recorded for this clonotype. The CDR3 bases are TGTGCCATCAGTGAGTCGACAGCCTGGACAGGGGTGACCCAGTACTTC. As protein: CAISESTAWTGVTQYF. This rearrangement joins TRBV10-3 to TRBJ2-5; 9 nucleotides agree with TRBD1. CDR3 length equals 16 residues. Germline CDR1 reads ENHRY; CDR2 reads SYGVKD. With 0 bases clipped from V and 7 bases from J, the junction kept 9 bases outside the gene matches.

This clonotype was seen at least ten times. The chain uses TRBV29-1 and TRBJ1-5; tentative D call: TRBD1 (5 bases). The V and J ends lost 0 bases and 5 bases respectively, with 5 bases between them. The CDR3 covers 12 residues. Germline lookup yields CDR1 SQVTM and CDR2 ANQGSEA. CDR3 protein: CSVEEGDQPQHF. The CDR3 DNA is TGCAGCGTTGAAGAAGGGGATCAGCCCCAGCATTTT.